This T cell receptor (beta chain) appears in the sequencing data of a study of T cells in women clearing cervical HPV infection. Background on the study: Case blood drawn at lesion detection; control blood after infection cleared. Study findings and constraints: Controls had more TRBV6-7 (0.16%) than cases (approximately 0.11%). Unknown T-cell numbers per sample may underlie the richness differences.

This CDR3 contains 15 residues. Per germline, CDR1 GTSNPN and CDR2 SVGIG (reference sequence). On this clone: The antigen is not known. The read stops 3 residues short of the end of the CDR3; the missing end is completed from the germline J gene.

Generated by immunoSEQ multiplex PCR, the TCRdb table keeps only in-frame clones and is missing some. The sample holds about 34,000 clones. The specimen was blood buffy coat. The sequence derives from a woman aged 18-70 years with a cervical HPV16 infection that either progressed to CIN3+ or cleared (not recorded which). The genes are TRBV30 and TRBJ2-3; TRBD1 aligns across 7 bases. The CDR3 reads CAWTRQGRGNQPQYF. The sequenced part of the CDR3 DNA is TGTGCCTGGACTCGACAGGGTCGAGGGAATCAGCCG.